A single sample gave rise to the 22 T cell receptor beta chains below, sequenced in a study of blood T cell repertoires in COVID-19 (dated by TCRdb to 2020 to 2022). The library was made by the immunoSEQ multiplex PCR assay. TCRdb retrieved this table from immuneACCESS and kept in-frame rearrangements only. Not all clones are present; in checked studies, unresolved V genes account for under half, and no reason is known for the remainder. The sample table shows about 250,000 clones, and 65% to 90% are seen once. The ten top clones hold approximately 1.7% of the sample. Material: PBMCs or T cells enriched from blood (not recorded which). The receptors originated from a man aged 40-49 years who had recovered from COVID-19.

The CDR3 DNA reads TGTGCCAGCAGCTTGGACAGGGTGGCTGAAGCTTTCTTT. Protein product: CASSLDRVAEAFF. The chain joins TRBV13 to TRBJ1-1; the match to TRBD1 covers 8 bases. The CDR3 extends over 13 amino acids. The J segment lost 6 bases and the V segment lost 3 bases, leaving 3 bases of the junction unmatched. The germline CDR1 and CDR2 sequences are PRHDT and FYEKMQ (reference sequence).

This rearrangement joins TRBV11-2 to TRBJ2-1, with TRBD2 as a possible D gene (6 bases). CDR3 size: 13 residues. Trimming stripped 5 bases from V and 7 bases from J, with 12 bases between. CDR1 and CDR2 (germline): SGHAT, FQNNGV. Here the CDR3 DNA reads TGTGCCAGCAGCGGTACTAGCCGGAATGAGCAGTTCTTC. Translation gives CASSGTSRNEQFF.

The V gene is TRBV11-3, the J gene TRBJ2-3; tentatively, D is TRBD2 (6 bases). Trimming shortened V by 0 bases and J by 1 base, and 11 bases separated the two germline ends. The CDR3 contains 16 residues. Germline V lookup: CDR1 SGHNT, CDR2 YENEEA. CDR3: CASSLEAGIRTDTQYF. The DNA of the CDR3 is TGTGCCAGCAGCTTAGAAGCGGGTATACGCACAGATACGCAGTATTTT.

V gene TRBV2 combines with J gene TRBJ1-2, with D possibly TRBD1 on 5 matching bases. The CDR3 contains 14 residues. Trimming took off 6 bases at V and 2 bases at J, with 13 bases between the two ends. The germline CDR1 and CDR2 sequences are SNHLY and FYNNEI. The CDR3 region has the DNA TGTGCCAGCAGGTCCGGGGGAGCAAACTATGGCTACACCTTC. The encoded protein is CASRSGGANYGYTF.

J is TRBJ2-7 and V is TRBV2, with 11 nucleotides matching TRBD2. The junction had 12 bases not matched to a gene; V was cut back by 9 bases and J by 5 bases. This CDR3 has 15 residues. Looked up from germline, CDR1 is SNHLY and CDR2 is FYNNEI. CDR3 nucleotides: TGTGCCAGTAAGCGTCTAGCGGGAGGAGGAGACGAGCAGTACTTC. Its translation: CASKRLAGGGDEQYF.

The rearrangement links TRBV6-5 to TRBJ2-7; 7 nucleotides match TRBD1. Trimming cost V 8 bases and J 4 bases; bases outside gene matches: 8. The CDR3 consists of 13 residues. The germline gives CDR1 MNHEY, CDR2 SVGAGI. CDR3 sequence reads: CASDQGGGYEQYF. In nucleotides, the CDR3 is TGTGCCAGCGACCAAGGGGGCGGGTACGAGCAGTACTTC.

This chain connects TRBV27 to TRBJ2-7; the D is unclear. The length of the CDR3 is 14 residues. V dropped 5 bases and J dropped 0 bases, with 11 bases sitting between them. Germline loops: CDR1 MNHEY, CDR2 SMNVEV (reference sequence). CDR3 in amino acids: CASSPSAYSYEQYF. Written as DNA, the CDR3 is TGTGCCAGCAGTCCCTCAGCGTACTCCTACGAGCAGTACTTC.

The chain recombines TRBV7-2 with TRBJ1-2; D is uncertain. V lost 1 base and J 0 bases, leaving 15 bases between the germline ends. Germline V gene data show CDR1 as SGHTA and CDR2 as FQGNSA. CDR3 length equals 17 residues. CDR3 nucleotide sequence: TGTGCCAGCAGCTTAGAAGTGGCGAGGAGGGCTAACTATGGCTACACCTTC. It codes for CASSLEVARRANYGYTF.

The V gene is TRBV4-3, the J gene TRBJ2-2; 9 nucleotides line up with TRBD2. Trimming at V came to 1 base and at J to 4 bases, leaving 10 bases not matched to a gene. Per germline, CDR1 LGHNA and CDR2 YSLEER. There are 18 residues in the CDR3. CDR3 coding DNA: TGCGCCAGCAGCCAAGCTCCGGGACTAGCTATTCGCACCGGGGAGCTGTTTTTT. Residues: CASSQAPGLAIRTGELFF.

This chain connects TRBV3-1 (or the pseudogene TRBV3-2) to TRBJ1-4; the match to TRBD1 covers 8 bases. The CDR3 totals 16 residues. The junction had 5 bases not matched to a gene; V was cut back by 0 bases and J by 5 bases. Germline V gene lookup returns CDR1 LGHDT and CDR2 YNNKEL (reference sequence). The CDR3 loop is CASSQEGNRGNEKLFF. In nucleotides, the CDR3 is TGTGCCAGCAGCCAAGAGGGGAACAGGGGGAATGAAAAACTGTTTTTT.

This chain joins TRBV6-5 and TRBJ1-2; D might be TRBD1 (6 bases). In germline, CDR1 is MNHEY, CDR2 SVGAGI. This CDR3 is built from 14 residues. V shed 4 bases and J shed 3 bases, with 12 bases lying between them. The CDR3 bases are TGTGCCAGCAGTTCCAACAGGGAAGACTATGGCTACACCTTC. It codes for CASSSNREDYGYTF.

The CDR3 loop reads CSGTSGGNTDTQYF. The CDR3 nucleotides are TGCAGCGGGACTAGCGGGGGAAACACAGATACGCAGTATTTT. The chain combines TRBV29-1 with TRBJ2-3, with TRBD2 identical over 13 bases. This CDR3 comprises 14 residues. The trim removed 7 bases at V and 2 bases at J, leaving 3 bases unmatched. Looked up from germline, CDR1 is SQVTM and CDR2 is ANQGSEA.

This chain uses TRBV27 with TRBJ2-2; TRBD1 aligns across 7 bases. Unmatched junction bases numbered 9, after V lost 4 bases and J lost 4 bases. Looked up from germline, CDR1 is MNHEY and CDR2 is SMNVEV (reference sequence). The CDR3 has 16 amino acids. The CDR3 coding sequence is TGTGCCAGCAGTTACGCCGGGACAGAGTTCACCGGGGAGCTGTTTTTT. Its protein is CASSYAGTEFTGELFF.

The V and J genes are TRBV4-2 and TRBJ1-3; D gene unclear. The CDR3 loop spans 17 amino acids. The V gene lost 0 bases and the J gene lost 2 bases, with 14 bases spanning the gap. The germline V gene has CDR1 LGHNA and CDR2 YNFKEQ. The CDR3 DNA follows: TGTGCCAGCAGCCAAGATAAGGCGGGTTCTGCTGGAAACACCATATATTTT. Translation: CASSQDKAGSAGNTIYF.

CDR3 amino acids: CASSPRVQGQPQHF. DNA for the CDR3: TGTGCCAGCTCACCAAGAGTCCAGGGTCAGCCCCAGCATTTT. The chain combines TRBV18 with TRBJ1-5, with a tentative D call TRBD1 (5 bases). Germline CDR1 and CDR2: KGHSH and LQKENI. The germline V and J ends were trimmed by 2 bases and 6 bases, with 11 bases remaining between them. The CDR3 consists of 14 residues.

Here the CDR3 DNA reads TGTGCCTGGGAAGGGGGGGCGGAGACCCAGTACTTC. This encodes CAWEGGAETQYF. The chain links TRBV30 to TRBJ2-5; a weak D match, TRBD2 (7 bases). This CDR3 has 12 residues. Trimming pared 5 bases from V and 5 bases from J, leaving 12 bases between. Germline-derived CDR1 and CDR2 are GTSNPN and SVGIG (reference sequence).

The chain combines TRBV27 with TRBJ2-2, with TRBD1 matching over 7 bases. This CDR3 is built from 16 residues. Unmatched junction bases numbered 6, after V lost 5 bases and J lost 0 bases. Germline V CDR1 and CDR2: MNHEY, SMNVEV (reference sequence). CDR3: CASSAGGHSNTGELFF. The CDR3 DNA sequence: TGTGCCAGCAGTGCAGGGGGACATTCGAACACCGGGGAGCTGTTTTTT.

This clone came up a few times. The chain joins TRBV28 to TRBJ1-2; D perhaps matches TRBD1 (6 bases). V lost 7 bases, J lost 4 bases, and 13 bases lay in between. The CDR3 extends over 13 amino acids. CDR1 is MDHEN and CDR2 is SYDVKM in the germline V gene. CDR3 DNA sequence: TGTGCCAGCACCTCGGACAGTCTCTATGGCTACACCTTC. This sequence encodes CASTSDSLYGYTF.

This chain uses TRBV19 with TRBJ1-4, with D unclear. Germline V gene lookup returns CDR1 LNHDA and CDR2 SQIVND (reference sequence). The CDR3 consists of 13 residues. Trimming removed 3 bases from V and 7 bases from J, with 9 bases in between. In DNA, the CDR3 is TGTGCCAGTAGTATTTCCCTAGGTGAAAAACTGTTTTTT. Translation: CASSISLGEKLFF.

Only a few counts were recorded for this clone. The chain is built from TRBV2 and TRBJ2-6; D may be TRBD2 (7 bases). Germline V gene sequence: CDR1 SNHLY, CDR2 FYNNEI. V lost 7 bases, J lost 11 bases, and 21 bases lay in between. CDR3 length: 15 residues. The CDR3 nucleotides read TGTGCCAGCAAGCCCCCCGCGGGGGCCCGCCACGTCCTGACTTTC. It encodes CASKPPAGARHVLTF. Based on the CDR3 plus reference TRBV2 and TRBJ2-6, the full variable domain is EPEVTQTPSHQVTQMGQEVILRCVPISNHLYFYWYRQILGQKVEFLVSFYNNEISEKSEIFDDQFSVERPDGSNFTLKIRSTKLEDSAMYFCASKPPAGARHVLTFGAGSRLTVL.

This clone was counted once. V usage is TRBV15 and J usage is TRBJ1-1, with TRBD1 as a possible D gene (5 bases). Trimming shortened V by 1 base and J by 4 bases, and 10 bases separated the two germline ends. CDR1 LNHNV and CDR2 YYDKDF come from the germline V gene (reference sequence). The CDR3 is made up of 14 amino acids. DNA for the CDR3: TGTGCCACCAGCAGAGGAGGGACTCCCACTGAAGCTTTCTTT. Protein product: CATSRGGTPTEAFF.

The chain recombines TRBV7-2 with TRBJ2-1; TRBD1 agrees at 11 bases. Germline V CDR1 and CDR2: SGHTA, FQGNSA. This CDR3 has 15 amino acids. Trimming took 5 bases from V and 3 from J; bases not matched to a gene: 3. The CDR3 loop is CASSRTGGVYNEQFF. The CDR3 DNA reads TGTGCCAGCAGCAGGACAGGGGGCGTCTACAATGAGCAGTTCTTC.